This T cell receptor beta chain is from a study of beta chain features in type 1 diabetes. Whole-study results and caveats: Any HLA-type effect on TCRB rearrangement remained unresolved here. Sampled from patients, naive, central memory and Treg TCRB repertoires appeared more similar than those sampled from healthy donors. More deletions and fewer insertions at VDJ junctions were seen in type 1 diabetes patients. TCRB CDR3s were moderately but significantly shorter in Type 1 diabetes patients in all four CD4+ subsets.

Stem cell-like memory, regulatory, central memory and naive CD4+ cells were sorted via CD45RO/CCR7/CD25/CD127/CD95/CD27. A few counts support this clone. The antigen is undetermined. The whole isolated RNA underwent reverse transcription, so sequencing captured expressed TCRB transcripts. Some clones are missing from TCRdb's copy, which holds only in-frame ones; the method was immunoSEQ multiplex PCR. The data show around 180,000 clones, approximately 7.8% seen once. J was trimmed by 13 bases and V by 2 bases; bases with no gene match: 12. Germline lookup yields CDR1 KGHSH and CDR2 LQKENI. This CDR3 comprises 16 residues.

The sequence came from a woman aged 40 to 50 with type 1 diabetes. Material: central memory CD4+ T cells from blood. The chain couples TRBV18 to TRBJ2-1; TRBD2 agrees at 12 bases. CDR3 nucleotide sequence: TGTGCCAGCTCACCAGGACTAGCGGGGTCCTCTGAAGGTCAGTTCTTC. Protein: CASSPGLAGSSEGQFF.